Presented here are 21 T cell receptor beta chains from one specimen sequenced in a study of CD8+CD57+ T cells in acquired aplastic anemia (dated by TCRdb to 2016 to 2019). These reads were obtained on an Illumina HiSeq 2000. Profiling of TCR beta VDJ combinations and CDR3 sequences used genomic DNA as the template. TCRdb trimmed public reads at Q25 via fastp, called clones via MiXCR and kept in-frame beta chains. Rows are combined by CDR3 protein, so each entry shows the most common genes and DNA. Counted in this sample were some 240,000 distinct CDR3 sequences; almost 35% of them appeared once. Around 1.1% of the sample belongs to the ten largest clones. Sample: sorted CD4+, CD8+, or CD8+CD57+ T cells (not recorded which) from PBMCs. These receptors originate from a human donor in good health, serving as a control.

The rearrangement joins TRBV4-1 to TRBJ2-1, with a weak D call TRBD2 (6 bases). V lost 4 bases, J lost 4 bases, and 11 bases lay in between. CDR3 length equals 14 residues. Germline V gene lookup returns CDR1 MGHRA and CDR2 YSYEKL. In DNA form, the CDR3 reads TGCGCCAGCAGCCCGGGACTTGAGTACAATGAGCAGTTCTTC. Amino acid sequence: CASSPGLEYNEQFF.

A word on this clonotype: One end of the junction varies from germline; a read error may be responsible. J is TRBJ2-3 and V is TRBV11-2; D gene uncertain. CDR1 is SGHAT, CDR2 FQNNGV, per germline. The CDR3 has 15 amino acids. CDR3 nucleotide sequence: TGCGCCAGCAGCCAGCAGATGTCTGGCACAGATACGCAGTATTTT. This encodes CASSQQMSGTDTQYF.

The V call is TRBV2, the J call TRBJ2-5; possible D gene TRBD1, 5 bases. The DNA matches TRBJ2-1 better at its end, which makes the J call doubtful. Germline V gene sequence: CDR1 SNHLY, CDR2 FYNNEI. The CDR3 spans 18 residues. CDR3 amino acids: CASSSDSFSRGFYNEQFF. The CDR3 DNA sequence: TGTGCCAGCAGTTCCGACTCGTTTTCAAGGGGTTTTTACAATGAGCAGTTCTTC.

This clonotype was seen repeatedly, ten times or more. The chain employs TRBV20-1 and TRBJ1-4; a possible D gene is TRBD1 (6 bases). V gave up 0 bases and J gave up 11 bases, with 10 bases separating them. CDR1 and CDR2 from the germline V gene are DFQATT and SNEGSKA (reference sequence). This CDR3 is built from 12 residues. The CDR3 is CSARDQGLKLFF. CDR3 DNA sequence: TGCAGTGCTAGAGATCAGGGGCTTAAACTGTTTTTT.

The gene calls are TRBV9 and TRBJ2-1; the D gene is possibly TRBD1 (5 bases). Germline lookup yields CDR1 SGDLS and CDR2 YYNGEE. This CDR3 region has 15 residues. V was shortened by 5 bases and J by 4 bases, with 16 bases between the two germline ends. CDR3 DNA: TGTGCCAGCAGTCAGGGTCCCAACCCATACAATGAGCAGTTCTTC. It yields the protein CASSQGPNPYNEQFF.

Remarks on this clonotype: With a much larger clone just one base away, this may be a read error. The chain joins TRBV7-2 to TRBJ2-5; 12 bases fit TRBD2. Trimming removed 5 bases from V and 9 bases from J; junction bases left unmatched: 10. The CDR3 has 15 residues. The germline V gene encodes CDR1 SGHTA and CDR2 FQGNSA. This CDR3 is CASSHRLAGGMSQYF. As DNA, the CDR3 is TGTGCCAGCAGCCACCGTCTAGCGGGGGGGATGTCCCAGTACTTC. Full variable domain (remainder filled in from reference TRBV7-2 and TRBJ2-5): GAGVSQSPSNKVTEKGKDVELRCDPISGHTALYWYRQSLGQGLEFLIYFQGNSAPDKSGLPSDRFSAERTGGSVSTLTIQRTQQEDSAVYLCASSHRLAGGMSQYFGPGTRLLVL.

This clonotype was counted only a few times. The CDR3 end shows no conserved phenylalanine or tryptophan, and so a read error is likely. The chain recombines TRBV19 with TRBJ1-1; D is undetermined. Per the germline V gene, CDR1 is LNHDA and CDR2 is SQIVND (reference sequence). Trimming pared 5 bases from V and 1 base from J, leaving 11 bases between. The CDR3 contains 14 residues. The CDR3 DNA reads TGTGCCAGTAGTCCCCAAGGCTCGAACACTGAAGCTTTCTCT. This encodes CASSPQGSNTEAFS.

This clonotype came up a few times. The chain has TRBV29-1 and TRBJ2-7; 7 positions agree with TRBD1. Trimming at V came to 5 bases and at J to 2 bases, leaving 3 bases not matched to a gene. This CDR3 is 12 amino acids long. Germline loops: CDR1 SQVTM, CDR2 ANQGSEA. The CDR3 region is CSVWDSTYEQYF. CDR3 nucleotides: TGCAGCGTTTGGGACAGCACCTACGAGCAGTACTTC.

This clonotype was seen many times. The chain employs TRBV11-2 and TRBJ1-2; D unclear. CDR3 size: 15 residues. Germline values: CDR1 SGHAT, CDR2 FQNNGV. Trimming cost V 0 bases and J 0 bases, with 8 bases left between them. The DNA of the CDR3 is TGTGCCAGCAGCTTAGATCCGTACGCTAACTATGGCTACACCTTC. Its protein is CASSLDPYANYGYTF.

This clonotype was counted between two and nine times. The rearrangement uses TRBV5-1 and TRBJ2-7; a weak D match, TRBD1 (6 bases). Trimming pared 4 bases from V and 2 bases from J, leaving 22 bases between. Germline loops: CDR1 SGHRS, CDR2 YFSETQ. The CDR3 has 17 residues. CDR3 sequence reads: CASSPLPQGISTYEQYF. The CDR3 DNA reads TGCGCCAGCAGCCCCCTACCGCAGGGGATTTCTACCTACGAGCAGTACTTC.

This chain links TRBV7-3 with TRBJ2-7; 10 nucleotides match TRBD2. With 5 bases clipped from V and 5 bases from J, the junction kept 6 bases outside the gene matches. The CDR3 is 14 residues long. Per germline, CDR1 SGHTA and CDR2 FQGTGA. The CDR3 DNA reads TGTGCCAGCAGCCCCGGGACTAGCGCTGACGAGCAGTACTTC. It encodes CASSPGTSADEQYF.

This chain links TRBV14 with TRBJ1-6; D gene ambiguous. Trimming cost V 0 bases and J 4 bases, with 7 bases left between them. The CDR3 is made up of 15 amino acids. Germline V gene data show CDR1 as SGHDN and CDR2 as FVKESK. In nucleotides, the CDR3 is TGTGCCAGCAGCCAAGATTGGCCATATAATTCACCCCTCCACTTT. Translation: CASSQDWPYNSPLHF.

The chain joins TRBV24-1 to TRBJ2-6; possibly TRBD1 for D (5 bases). Germline V CDR1 and CDR2: KGHDR, SFDVKD. Trimming left V 4 bases short and J 0 bases short, with 6 bases between. This CDR3 is built from 15 residues. CDR3 residues: CATSDRDSGANVLTF. The CDR3 region has the DNA TGTGCCACCAGTGACAGGGACTCTGGGGCCAACGTCCTGACTTTC.

This clonotype has just a few counts. V is TRBV5-4 and J is TRBJ1-1; 9 bases map to TRBD1. CDR1 SGHNT and CDR2 YYREEE come from the germline V gene (reference sequence). The CDR3 is made up of 15 amino acids. The V and J ends lost 4 bases and 3 bases, in that order; junction bases with no gene match: 7. The CDR3 DNA sequence: TGTGCCAGCAGCAAGCCGGACAGGGGTGACACTGAAGCTTTCTTT. Its protein is CASSKPDRGDTEAFF.

This clonotype occurred many times. The rearrangement joins TRBV2 to TRBJ1-6; tentative D call: TRBD1 (5 bases). Between the trimmed V and J ends, which lost 10 bases and 9 bases, there was a span of 16 bases. The CDR3 runs to 13 residues. The V gene's germline CDR1 is SNHLY and CDR2 FYNNEI. This CDR3 reads CATERQGGSPLHF. The CDR3 DNA reads TGTGCCACCGAACGGCAGGGCGGTTCACCCCTCCACTTT.

This clonotype was seen ten or more times. The chain uses TRBV2 and TRBJ1-2; possible D gene TRBD1, 6 bases. The CDR3 totals 12 residues. Trimming shortened V by 7 bases and J by 7 bases, and 13 bases separated the two germline ends. CDR1 SNHLY and CDR2 FYNNEI come from the germline V gene. CDR3 region: CASIITGTGYTF. DNA for the CDR3: TGTGCCAGCATCATAACAGGGACTGGCTACACCTTC.

The chain recombines TRBV30 with TRBJ2-7; a weak D match, TRBD1 (6 bases). Deletions cut 0 bases from V and 3 bases from J, with 15 bases between. The CDR3 has 15 residues. The germline V gene has CDR1 GTSNPN and CDR2 SVGIG (reference sequence). This chain's CDR3 is CAWSVLPPRGYEQYF. The CDR3 DNA reads TGTGCCTGGAGTGTACTCCCCCCCAGGGGCTACGAGCAGTACTTC.

There are many counts of this clonotype. The genes are TRBV10-2 and TRBJ1-2, with D hard to call. Germline CDR1 reads WSHSY; CDR2 reads SAAADI. This CDR3 has 14 residues. Deletions cut 0 bases from V and 5 bases from J, with 10 bases between. The CDR3 spells CASSESIRGYGYTF. The CDR3 nucleotides are TGCGCCAGCAGTGAGTCTATCAGAGGATATGGCTACACCTTC.

This clonotype was counted ten times or more. This rearrangement joins TRBV6-1 to TRBJ1-2; D is unclear. V was clipped by 6 bases and J by 7 bases, with 18 bases between them. Germline V gene data show CDR1 as MNHNS and CDR2 as SASEGT. CDR3 length: 14 amino acids. CDR3 region: CASRLASVARGYTF. Here the CDR3 DNA reads TGTGCCAGCAGGCTGGCGAGTGTCGCGCGTGGCTACACCTTC.

The V and J genes are TRBV30 and TRBJ2-5; a possible D gene is TRBD1 (6 bases). The CDR3 is made up of 13 amino acids. Germline CDR1 is GTSNPN and CDR2 is SVGIG (reference sequence). V was clipped by 0 bases and J by 5 bases, with 10 bases between them. CDR3 sequence reads: CAWSVGQRETQYF. As DNA, the CDR3 is TGTGCCTGGAGTGTAGGACAGCGGGAGACCCAGTACTTC.

This clonotype was counted many times. The chain recombines TRBV29-1 with TRBJ1-1, with TRBD1 identical over 8 bases. Germline V gene lookup returns CDR1 SQVTM and CDR2 ANQGSEA. The CDR3 covers 11 residues. The V segment lost 7 bases and the J segment 7 bases; nucleotides outside the gene matches: 5. CDR3 residues: CSGDRGNEAFF. The CDR3 DNA is TGCAGCGGAGACAGGGGCAATGAAGCTTTCTTT.